Following are 32 T cell receptor beta chains from one sample sequenced in a study of monozygotic twins with inflammatory bowel disease. TCRdb re-called the 5' RACE reads; every CDR3 protein appears as one record, without DNA. Recorded here are a few hundred thousand distinct CDR3 sequences; the top ten clones represent over 5.5%. The sample taken for sequencing was blood. The receptors come from a human donor with ulcerative colitis or Crohn's disease, or a healthy co-twin of an affected twin (not recorded which).

The rearrangement links TRBV5-4 to TRBJ2-5; TCRdb outputs TRBD2, but without DNA this stays unchecked. The CDR3 runs 14 residues. Germline assignment: CDR1 SGHNT and CDR2 YYREEE (reference sequence). The CDR3 is CASSKGGVEETQYF.

The chain is built from TRBV5-6 and TRBJ2-7. In germline, CDR1 is SGHDT, CDR2 YYEEEE. The CDR3 length is 14 residues. This chain's CDR3 is CASTLEGGYYEQYF.

The chain joins TRBV19 to TRBJ1-1. Germline-derived CDR1 and CDR2 are LNHDA and SQIVND (reference sequence). CDR3 length equals 13 residues. The CDR3 sequence is CASKLGLNTEAFF.

V usage is TRBV7-6 and J usage is TRBJ2-7; TCRdb indicates TRBD2, and absent DNA this call remains unverified. Germline CDR1 and CDR2: SGHVS and FNYEAQ. This CDR3 has 16 residues. CDR3: CASSDSRGGRPYEQYF.

This chain connects TRBV7-3 to TRBJ2-3; the TCRdb D gene call, TRBD2, has no DNA to confirm it. CDR1 and CDR2 (germline): SGHTA, FQGTGA. The CDR3 is 17 amino acids. The CDR3 loop reads CASSMTSGVAKGRTQYF.

The chain joins TRBV6-2 or TRBV6-3 to TRBJ1-1; TCRdb's D gene call, TRBD1, goes unchecked for lack of DNA. The CDR3 has 14 residues. CDR1 MNHEY and CDR2 SVGEGT come from the germline V gene. The CDR3 region is CASSSGSMNTEAFF.

V and J are TRBV10-3 and TRBJ2-5. The length of the CDR3 is 11 residues. Germline-derived CDR1 and CDR2 are ENHRY and SYGVKD. This CDR3 is CAISPRETQYF.

The V gene is TRBV15, the J gene TRBJ1-1. The CDR3 totals 13 residues. Germline CDR1 reads LNHNV; CDR2 reads YYDKDF (reference sequence). CDR3: CATSRRGNTEAFF.

The chain employs TRBV14 and TRBJ2-2; the TCRdb call, TRBD1, lacks DNA for checking. Germline CDR1 is SGHDN and CDR2 is FVKESK. The CDR3 spans 18 residues. The CDR3 reads CASSQDLRGPANTGELFF. Filled out from reference TRBV14 and TRBJ2-2, the complete variable domain reads EAGVTQFPSHSVIEKGQTVTLRCDPISGHDNLYWYRRVMGKEIKFLLHFVKESKQDESGMPNNRFLAERTGGTYSTLKVQPAELEDSGVYFCASSQDLRGPANTGELFFGEGSRLTVL.

The chain links TRBV3-1 to TRBJ2-7; TCRdb's D call of TRBD1 is untestable without DNA. The CDR3 contains 13 residues. Germline V gives CDR1 LGHDT, CDR2 YNNKEL (reference sequence). The CDR3 protein is CASKSGPGDEQYF.

The genes are TRBV9 and TRBJ2-3; TCRdb reports TRBD2, a call that lacks DNA to check it against. The CDR3 has 16 residues. CDR1 and CDR2 from the germline V gene are SGDLS and YYNGEE. The CDR3 sequence is CASSVESSAGSFTQYF.

This chain links TRBV3-1 with TRBJ2-6; as DNA is missing, the TRBD1 call by TCRdb cannot be tested. Germline CDR1 and CDR2: LGHDT and YNNKEL (reference sequence). The CDR3 consists of 19 residues. The CDR3 sequence: CASSHGTGRSLTGANVLTF.

CDR3 region: CASSFIGVQRLYF. This sequence joins TRBV6-2 or TRBV6-3 and TRBJ1-1. CDR1 is MNHEY and CDR2 is SVGEGT in the germline V gene. CDR3 size: 13 residues.

The rearrangement joins TRBV12-3 or TRBV12-4 to TRBJ2-2; the TCRdb D gene call, TRBD1, has no DNA to confirm it. CDR3 length: 14 residues. This chain's CDR3 is CASSLRQITGELFF.

The rearrangement joins TRBV20-1 to TRBJ2-3. The CDR3 has 12 residues. From germline, CDR1 is DFQATT and CDR2 SNEGSKA (reference sequence). The CDR3 region is CSGNFATDTQYF.

V gene TRBV28 combines with J gene TRBJ1-4. The V gene's germline CDR1 is MDHEN and CDR2 SYDVKM. The CDR3 consists of 13 residues. The CDR3 spells CAGSLRRVEKLFF.

The CDR3 here is CASSFFGRRATGELFF. This sequence joins TRBV7-6 and TRBJ2-2; TCRdb names TRBD1, which stays unverified in the absence of DNA. The CDR3 runs to 16 residues. Per the germline V gene, CDR1 is SGHVS and CDR2 is FNYEAQ.

The rearrangement links TRBV2 to TRBJ2-2; lacking DNA, the TRBD2 call made by TCRdb goes unchecked. Per germline, CDR1 SNHLY and CDR2 FYNNEI. CDR3 length equals 15 residues. CDR3 amino acids: CASRPGTWNTGELFF.

The gene calls are TRBV5-1 and TRBJ1-2; TCRdb names TRBD1, which stays unverified in the absence of DNA. The CDR3 loop spans 15 amino acids. Germline V CDR1 and CDR2: SGHRS, YFSETQ. Here the CDR3 reads CASSSDGQGGSGYTF.

The rearrangement joins TRBV19 to TRBJ2-3; the D call of TRBD1 rests on TCRdb alone, since no DNA is present to check it. CDR1 and CDR2 from the germline V gene are LNHDA and SQIVND (reference sequence). The CDR3 totals 17 residues. CDR3 in amino acids: CASSPGRPGGGTYTQYF.

V and J are TRBV7-2 and TRBJ2-1; TCRdb gives TRBD1 as the D gene, but with no DNA this cannot be confirmed. This CDR3 contains 16 residues. CDR1 and CDR2 (germline): SGHTA, FQGNSA. CDR3 region: CASSPSRDRGTNEQFF.

This chain joins TRBV27 and TRBJ2-2; lacking DNA, the TRBD1 call made by TCRdb goes unchecked. Germline V gene lookup returns CDR1 MNHEY and CDR2 SMNVEV (reference sequence). This CDR3 comprises 13 residues. The CDR3 loop is CASSFGGLGELFF.

V usage is TRBV4-2 and J usage is TRBJ2-1; as DNA is missing, the TRBD1 call by TCRdb cannot be tested. This CDR3 region has 15 residues. Germline V lookup: CDR1 LGHNA, CDR2 YNFKEQ. The CDR3 sequence: CASSSQGSSYNEQFF.

The chain uses TRBV7-3 and TRBJ2-3; there is no DNA to check the TCRdb D call of TRBD2. The CDR3 has 14 residues. CDR1 is SGHTA, CDR2 FQGTGA, per germline. CDR3 in amino acids: CASSLGPSGSTQYF.

The genes are TRBV3-1 and TRBJ1-1; TCRdb lists TRBD1, though no DNA is available to test this call. This CDR3 is built from 13 residues. Germline lookup yields CDR1 LGHDT and CDR2 YNNKEL (reference sequence). This CDR3 is CASSQNRGTEAFF. Full variable domain (rest looked up from reference TRBV3-1 and TRBJ1-1): DTAVSQTPKYLVTQMGNDKSIKCEQNLGHDTMYWYKQDSKKFLKIMFSYNNKELIINETVPNRFSPKSPDKAHLNLHINSLELGDSAVYFCASSQNRGTEAFFGQGTRLTVV.

The V gene is TRBV12-3 or TRBV12-4, the J gene TRBJ1-6; the D call from TCRdb, TRBD1, cannot be confirmed without DNA. CDR3 size: 15 residues. The CDR3 sequence: CASSLAQGAISPLHF.

The gene calls are TRBV28 and TRBJ1-2; TCRdb proposes TRBD1, but this gene call is untestable without DNA. The germline V gene has CDR1 MDHEN and CDR2 SYDVKM. The CDR3 is made up of 15 amino acids. The CDR3 here is CASSRIGQTNYGYTF.

This chain links TRBV12-3 or TRBV12-4 with TRBJ2-5. The CDR3 length is 13 residues. Here the CDR3 reads CASRRFLRETQYF.

The chain links TRBV30 to TRBJ1-3. CDR1 GTSNPN and CDR2 SVGIG come from the germline V gene (reference sequence). The CDR3 runs to 14 residues. This CDR3 is CAWSLTGLGNTIYF.

This chain joins TRBV10-2 and TRBJ2-2; TCRdb designates TRBD2, a call that cannot be tested without DNA. This CDR3 has 14 residues. The germline V gene encodes CDR1 WSHSY and CDR2 SAAADI. The CDR3 spells CASSEFLAGAELFF.

This chain connects TRBV30 to TRBJ1-6; TCRdb's D call, TRBD1, is unchecked because there is no DNA. CDR1 is GTSNPN, CDR2 SVGIG, per germline (reference sequence). CDR3 length: 17 residues. The CDR3 loop reads CAWSTRTVGALNSPLHF.

This rearrangement joins TRBV20-1 to TRBJ2-2; TCRdb lists TRBD1, though no DNA is available to test this call. This CDR3 has 13 amino acids. Germline CDR1 DFQATT, CDR2 SNEGSKA (reference sequence). CDR3 protein: CSARDPPAGELFF.